The entry below gives a single TCR beta chain sequence along with its context. Its antigen is as yet unknown. Method: immunoSEQ multiplex PCR; TCRdb's copy keeps in-frame clones and lacks some. The sample has some 220,000 clones, just over 90% seen once. This specimen belongs to a study of cytomegalovirus exposure and HLA in healthy donors. Findings of the study overall: High sensitivity and specificity were reportedly achieved when the classifier diagnosed cytomegalovirus status.

V was pared by 2 bases and J by 2 bases, with 9 bases between. Germline V gene data show CDR1 as GTSNPN and CDR2 as SVGIG (reference sequence). The length of the CDR3 is 13 residues. This TCR derives from a woman between 18 and 29 years old in good health and CMV-seronegative. Sequencing used PBMCs. The chain couples TRBV30 to TRBJ1-2; D is undetermined. The CDR3 DNA sequence: TGTGCCTGGAGTCCAGGTGAAAACTATGGCTACACCTTC. It yields the protein CAWSPGENYGYTF.